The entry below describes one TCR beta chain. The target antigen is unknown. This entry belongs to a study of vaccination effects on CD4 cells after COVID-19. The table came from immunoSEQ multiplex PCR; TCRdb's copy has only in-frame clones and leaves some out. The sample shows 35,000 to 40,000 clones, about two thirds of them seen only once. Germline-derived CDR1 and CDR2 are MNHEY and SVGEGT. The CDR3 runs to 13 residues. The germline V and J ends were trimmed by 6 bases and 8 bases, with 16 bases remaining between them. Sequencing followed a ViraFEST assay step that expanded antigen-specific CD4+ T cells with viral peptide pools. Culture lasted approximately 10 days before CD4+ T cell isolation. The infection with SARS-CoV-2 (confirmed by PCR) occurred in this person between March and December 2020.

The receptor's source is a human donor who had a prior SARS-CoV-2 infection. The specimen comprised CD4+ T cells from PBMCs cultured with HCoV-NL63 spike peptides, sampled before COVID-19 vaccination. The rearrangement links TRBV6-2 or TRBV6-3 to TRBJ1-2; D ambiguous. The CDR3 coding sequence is TGTGCCAGCAGCCGAACTACGCCTGTGGGCTACACCTTC. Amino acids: CASSRTTPVGYTF.